The next 10 T cell receptor beta chains were all read from a single sample in a study of blood T cell repertoires in COVID-19. Some clones are missing from TCRdb's copy, which holds only in-frame ones; the method was immunoSEQ multiplex PCR. Among about 160,000 clones, approximately 87% were seen once, and the ten largest hold about 9.3%. The sequenced material came from peripheral blood. The receptors come from a woman in her seventies with COVID-19, enrolled during active disease.

The chain couples TRBV7-3 to TRBJ2-1, with TRBD2 as a possible D gene (5 bases). The CDR3 runs 14 residues. Trimming took off 2 bases at V and 9 bases at J, with 14 bases between the two ends. The germline V gene has CDR1 SGHTA and CDR2 FQGTGA. The DNA for the CDR3 is TGTGCCAGCAGCTTATCACTTGGAGGCACTGAGCAGTTCTTC. It specifies CASSLSLGGTEQFF.

V usage is TRBV6-5 and J usage is TRBJ2-1; tentative D call: TRBD2 (6 bases). With 7 bases removed from V and 4 bases from J, the gap between germline ends came to 11 bases. CDR1 and CDR2 (germline): MNHEY, SVGAGI. The CDR3 spans 13 residues. CDR3 in DNA: TGTGCCAGCAAACGGGACTCATACAATGAGCAGTTCTTC. This gives the protein CASKRDSYNEQFF.

Turning to this clone: An end of the junction does not agree with germline; a read error may underlie this. The genes are TRBV9 and TRBJ1-6, with no clear D. This CDR3 spans 16 amino acids. Germline-derived CDR1 and CDR2 are SGDLS and YYNGEE. The CDR3 region is CASSAGRASNNSPLHF. In nucleotides, the CDR3 is TGTGCCAGCAGCGCGGGAAGGGCCTCCAATAATTCACCCCTCCACTTT.

For the CDR3, the DNA is TGTGCCAGCAGTGCAGGGGTCAATCAGCCCCAGCATTTT. Translated: CASSAGVNQPQHF. This rearrangement joins TRBV2 to TRBJ1-5, with a weak D call TRBD1 (6 bases). With 4 bases removed from V and 3 bases from J, the gap between germline ends came to 7 bases. CDR1 SNHLY and CDR2 FYNNEI come from the germline V gene. CDR3 length equals 13 residues.

The chain has TRBV6-1 and TRBJ2-7, with 7 bases matching TRBD2. The V gene end was trimmed by 1 base and the J gene end by 0 bases; junction bases not matched to a gene: 6. The germline V gene has CDR1 MNHNS and CDR2 SASEGT. This CDR3 comprises 16 residues. CDR3: CASSEGLAGSSYEQYF. The CDR3 DNA is TGTGCCAGCAGTGAAGGACTAGCCGGGAGCTCCTACGAGCAGTACTTC.

The chain recombines TRBV30 with TRBJ1-2; 7 bases align to TRBD1. CDR1 and CDR2 from the germline V gene are GTSNPN and SVGIG (reference sequence). The CDR3 is 15 amino acids. After removal of 7 bases from V and 5 bases from J, the junction contained 16 bases not matched to a gene. The CDR3 here is CALQGNRGLFYGYTF. CDR3 sequence (DNA): TGTGCCTTACAAGGAAACAGGGGACTTTTTTATGGCTACACCTTC.

The chain joins TRBV7-6 to TRBJ2-2; 9 bases fit TRBD1. This CDR3 has 15 amino acids. V lost 5 bases and J lost 6; bases outside the gene matches: 7. Germline values: CDR1 SGHVS, CDR2 FNYEAQ. CDR3 region: CASSIRDRDAGELFF. The CDR3 nucleotides are TGTGCCAGCAGCATCCGGGACAGGGATGCCGGGGAGCTGTTTTTT.

V is TRBV5-5 and J is TRBJ2-5, with 9 positions matching TRBD2. Trimming took 0 bases from V and 3 from J; bases not matched to a gene: 3. CDR1 is SGHKS and CDR2 is YYEKEE in the germline V gene (reference sequence). The CDR3 spans 15 residues. CDR3 in DNA: TGTGCCAGCAGCTTGGGCGGGGGGGCAAAAGAGACCCAGTACTTC. Amino acid sequence: CASSLGGGAKETQYF.

J is TRBJ1-2 and V is TRBV14, with D maybe TRBD1 (5 bases). Germline lookup yields CDR1 SGHDN and CDR2 FVKESK. Trimming shortened V by 4 bases and J by 2 bases, and 11 bases separated the two germline ends. There are 14 residues in the CDR3. CDR3: CASSRGGWNYGYTF. The CDR3 region has the DNA TGTGCCAGCAGCCGGGGGGGTTGGAACTATGGCTACACCTTC.

This chain connects TRBV28 to TRBJ2-2; D is undetermined. The CDR3 is 14 residues long. V was pared by 7 bases and J by 1 base, with 10 bases between. Germline CDR1 and CDR2: MDHEN and SYDVKM. CDR3: CASTRTQNTGELFF. As DNA, the CDR3 is TGTGCCAGCACAAGAACACAGAACACCGGGGAGCTGTTTTTT.